The 12 T cell receptor beta chains in this list originate from one sample, sequenced in a study of post-analysis software for immune sequencing data. The authors incorporated unique molecular identifiers into the TCR beta cDNA libraries. TCRdb called the PCR reads again in MiXCR, with one record for every CDR3 protein. The sample consists of more than 450,000 distinct CDR3 sequences, around a third of them appearing once. These receptors lack a known antigen. Points from the study as a whole: TRBV segments more frequent in patients than in controls numbered roughly five and included TRBV5-6, TRBV5-1 and TRBV20-1.

Sequenced sample: blood. The receptors were sampled from a girl under 18 with multiple sclerosis.

This clonotype was recorded at least ten times. V and J are TRBV6-4 and TRBJ2-3; no definite D call. V dropped 5 bases and J dropped 6 bases, with 15 bases sitting between them. Per germline, CDR1 MRHNA and CDR2 SNTAGT. The CDR3 is 14 residues long. CDR3 protein: CASSWVGQVDTQYF. CDR3 bases: TGTGCCAGCAGTTGGGTTGGCCAGGTGGATACGCAGTATTTT.

This rearrangement joins TRBV9 to TRBJ2-5, with 9 bases lining up with TRBD2. CDR3 length: 17 residues. CDR1 is SGDLS and CDR2 is YYNGEE in the germline V gene. V lost 2 bases, J lost 5 bases, and 13 bases stayed unmatched. DNA for the CDR3: TGTGCCAGCAGCGTCGGGTTCGGGCGGGGGGGCAGTGAGACCCAGTACTTC. Its translation is CASSVGFGRGGSETQYF.

V is TRBV5-1 and J is TRBJ2-5; D is perhaps TRBD1 (5 bases). CDR3 length: 16 amino acids. Trimming removed 0 bases at V and 4 bases at J, with 16 bases between. Germline loops: CDR1 SGHRS, CDR2 YFSETQ. CDR3 nucleotides: TGCGCCAGCAGCTTGGGGGGCCAGGCGAGTGGAGAGACCCAGTACTTC. As protein: CASSLGGQASGETQYF.

V is TRBV28 and J is TRBJ2-5, with TRBD1 as a possible D gene (6 bases). The germline V gene encodes CDR1 MDHEN and CDR2 SYDVKM. This CDR3 has 14 amino acids. With 11 bases removed from V and 4 bases from J, the gap between germline ends came to 20 bases. The CDR3 spells CAVRAQGPTETQYF. The CDR3 DNA is TGTGCCGTCAGGGCCCAGGGGCCAACAGAGACCCAGTACTTC.

V gene TRBV20-1 combines with J gene TRBJ2-7; 9 bases fit TRBD1. J lost 4 bases, V lost 3 bases, and 7 bases had no gene match. This CDR3 comprises 14 residues. Germline V lookup: CDR1 DFQATT, CDR2 SNEGSKA (reference sequence). Written as DNA, the CDR3 is TGCAGTGCTAGCTCCGGGACAGGGAGGTACGAGCAGTACTTC. Translation gives CSASSGTGRYEQYF.

Remarks on this clonotype: Relative to the germline gene, one junction end is altered; a read error may explain this. The chain combines TRBV12-3 or TRBV12-4 with TRBJ2-3; possible D gene TRBD1, 5 bases. The CDR3 spans 16 residues. The CDR3 coding sequence is TGTGCCAGCAGTTTAATCGAGTCGACAGACACAGATACGCGGTATTTT. Its protein is CASSLIESTDTDTRYF.

The rearrangement joins TRBV20-1 to TRBJ2-3; TRBD1 or TRBD2 may be the D gene (5 bases each). Between the trimmed V and J ends, which lost 2 bases and 7 bases, there was a span of 16 bases. The CDR3 is 14 residues long. Looked up from germline, CDR1 is DFQATT and CDR2 is SNEGSKA (reference sequence). CDR3 region: CSARWTGRSNTQYF. CDR3 nucleotides: TGCAGTGCTAGATGGACGGGACGATCAAATACGCAGTATTTT.

The rearrangement uses TRBV4-1 and TRBJ1-2; 9 bases map to TRBD1. Trimming at V came to 3 bases and at J to 7 bases, leaving 12 bases not matched to a gene. The CDR3 sequence is 16 residues long. Germline assignment: CDR1 MGHRA and CDR2 YSYEKL. CDR3 sequence: CASSQTRDRDTTGYTF. For the CDR3, the DNA is TGCGCCAGCAGCCAGACCCGGGACAGGGACACCACTGGCTACACCTTC.

This clonotype turned up a few times. The chain is built from TRBV3-1 and TRBJ2-1; 10 bases are shared with TRBD2. There are 17 residues in the CDR3. The trim removed 4 bases at V and 0 bases at J, leaving 6 bases unmatched. CDR1 and CDR2 (germline): LGHDT, YNNKEL (reference sequence). CDR3 nucleotide sequence: TGTGCCAGCAGCCGACACACTAGCGGGGTCTCCTACAATGAGCAGTTCTTC. This sequence encodes CASSRHTSGVSYNEQFF.

The rearrangement joins TRBV3-1 to TRBJ1-6; D is undetermined. The CDR3 contains 13 residues. Germline-derived CDR1 and CDR2 are LGHDT and YNNKEL (reference sequence). V was pared by 3 bases and J by 8 bases, with 8 bases between. CDR3 bases: TGTGCCAGCAGCCACCGCGGAGATTCACCCCTCCACTTT. It yields the protein CASSHRGDSPLHF.

The chain has TRBV27 and TRBJ2-5; 11 positions match TRBD1. The DNA end is a closer match to TRBJ2-7, so the J assignment may be wrong. Germline assignment: CDR1 MNHEY and CDR2 SMNVEV (reference sequence). The CDR3 has 17 amino acids. Here the CDR3 reads CASSALIGTGGPYEQYF. The CDR3 nucleotides read TGTGCCAGCAGCGCCCTTATCGGGACAGGGGGGCCTTACGAGCAGTACTTC.

The V and J genes are TRBV29-1 and TRBJ2-2, with 7 bases identical to TRBD2. There are 15 residues in the CDR3. Losses at the gene ends were 2 bases for V and 5 bases for J; bases not matched to a gene: 8. In germline, CDR1 is SQVTM, CDR2 ANQGSEA. The CDR3 DNA sequence: TGCAGCGTTGAAATCGTCGGGGGGTCGACCGGGGAGCTGTTTTTT. Protein sequence: CSVEIVGGSTGELFF.